The T cell receptor (beta chain) under discussion was sequenced for a study of tumor-infiltrating lymphocytes in localized non-small cell lung cancer. Study conclusions and caveats: Tumors had more T cell infiltration than uninvolved lung, per TCRbeta sequencing and CD3 counts.

Sequenced by immunoSEQ multiplex PCR; TCRdb stores in-frame clones only, minus some. The table has 4,500 to 7,000 clones, 81% seen once; the top ten hold approximately 10%. This CDR3 is built from 15 residues. Trimming removed 1 base at V and 9 bases at J, with 13 bases between. In germline, CDR1 is SGHAT, CDR2 FQNNGV. Remarks on this clone: Its antigen is as yet unknown.

Sequencing was done on a sample of lung tumor tissue. The sequence was collected from a human donor with non-small cell lung cancer. The chain carries TRBV11-2 and TRBJ1-6; D is ambiguous. DNA for the CDR3: TGTGCCAGCAGCTTAGGGTCGGCAGCAGGTTCACCCCTCCACTTT. Translating it yields CASSLGSAAGSPLHF.